The 13 T cell receptor beta chains below were found in one sample sequenced in a study of blood T cell repertoires in COVID-19. Profiling relied on immunoSEQ multiplex PCR, and the TCRdb table lists in-frame clones only, not all of them. Among about 190,000 clones listed, 83% were seen once. The source material was peripheral blood. The receptors derive from a man aged 45-65 years with active or convalescent COVID-19.

The chain uses TRBV30 and TRBJ2-5; no reliable D call. Germline V gives CDR1 GTSNPN, CDR2 SVGIG (reference sequence). Trimming cost V 0 bases and J 0 bases, with 5 bases left between them. CDR3 size: 13 residues. This chain's CDR3 is CAWSVGNQETQYF. The CDR3 region has the DNA TGTGCCTGGAGTGTGGGCAACCAAGAGACCCAGTACTTC.

The chain employs TRBV7-6 and TRBJ1-6; D remains unclear. CDR3 length equals 14 residues. V was shortened by 5 bases and J by 10 bases, with 15 bases between the two germline ends. Per germline, CDR1 SGHVS and CDR2 FNYEAQ. This chain's CDR3 is CASSGRTGNSPLHF. CDR3 coding DNA: TGTGCCAGCAGCGGACGGACGGGAAACTCACCCCTCCACTTT.

V is TRBV9 and J is TRBJ2-1, with a possible D match to TRBD2 (5 bases). Germline V gene lookup returns CDR1 SGDLS and CDR2 YYNGEE. Trimming took 4 bases from V and 0 from J, leaving 17 bases between them. CDR3 length: 17 residues. In DNA form, the CDR3 reads TGTGCCAGCAGCCACCCCAGCGGCTCTAGCTCCTACAATGAGCAGTTCTTC. Its translation is CASSHPSGSSSYNEQFF. Full variable domain (remainder filled in from reference TRBV9 and TRBJ2-1): DSGVTQTPKHLITATGQRVTLRCSPRSGDLSVYWYQQSLDQGLQFLIQYYNGEERAKGNILERFSAQQFPDLHSELNLSSLELGDSALYFCASSHPSGSSSYNEQFFGPGTRLTVL.

The chain recombines TRBV28 with TRBJ1-2, with 10 bases aligning to TRBD1. Trimming at V came to 7 bases and at J to 2 bases, leaving 10 bases not matched to a gene. There are 16 residues in the CDR3. Germline-derived CDR1 and CDR2 are MDHEN and SYDVKM. The DNA of the CDR3 is TGTGCCAGCAATTACCCCCCGGGACAGGGGAACTATGGCTACACCTTC. Encoded protein: CASNYPPGQGNYGYTF.

This clone showed up just a few times. This sequence joins TRBV29-1 and TRBJ1-5; D is perhaps TRBD1 (6 bases). Trimming removed 4 bases from V and 4 bases from J, with 14 bases in between. This CDR3 comprises 14 residues. Germline values: CDR1 SQVTM, CDR2 ANQGSEA. The CDR3 sequence is CSVGAGTRNQPQHF. The CDR3 coding sequence is TGCAGCGTTGGAGCCGGGACAAGGAATCAGCCCCAGCATTTT.

This clone was detected once. This chain links TRBV6-1 with TRBJ2-7, with 8 bases aligning to TRBD1. CDR1 is MNHNS, CDR2 SASEGT, per germline. Germline trimming cut 4 bases from V and 4 bases from J; bases unmatched to any gene: 12. The CDR3 is 16 amino acids. In DNA, the CDR3 is TGTGCCAGCAGTGTTCACTCCAGGGGGCGAAAGTACGAGCAGTACTTC. Its translation is CASSVHSRGRKYEQYF.

The CDR3 region is CASSPGGAEAFF. The CDR3 DNA follows: TGTGCCAGTAGCCCGGGGGGTGCTGAAGCTTTCTTT. The genes are TRBV19 and TRBJ1-1; possibly TRBD1 for D (5 bases). The germline V gene encodes CDR1 LNHDA and CDR2 SQIVND (reference sequence). Between the trimmed V and J ends, which lost 6 bases and 6 bases, there was a span of 11 bases. The CDR3 is 12 residues long.

This clone was seen only once. This chain uses TRBV13 with TRBJ2-3, with TRBD2 as a possible D gene (5 bases). This CDR3 is built from 14 residues. Trimming took off 3 bases at V and 1 base at J, with 8 bases between the two ends. Germline assignment: CDR1 PRHDT and CDR2 FYEKMQ (reference sequence). CDR3 protein: CASSFGLGTDTQYF. CDR3 DNA: TGTGCCAGCAGCTTTGGACTGGGCACAGATACGCAGTATTTT.

The chain is built from TRBV3-1 (or the pseudogene TRBV3-2) and TRBJ2-1; D is ambiguous. Germline assignment: CDR1 LGHDT and CDR2 YNNKEL (reference sequence). CDR3 length: 15 amino acids. The V end lost 1 base, the J end lost 6 bases, and 13 bases lay between the germline ends. CDR3 coding DNA: TGTGCCAGCAGCCAAGGATCCTGGAGTACCAATGAGCAGTTCTTC. Its translation: CASSQGSWSTNEQFF.

The V gene is TRBV5-4, the J gene TRBJ2-2, with 7 positions matching TRBD1. Germline V gene data show CDR1 as SGHNT and CDR2 as YYREEE (reference sequence). V lost 2 bases and J lost 0; bases outside the gene matches: 4. This CDR3 contains 16 residues. CDR3 bases: TGTGCCAGCAGCTTCCCGGGACAGACGAACACCGGGGAGCTGTTTTTT. Translating gives CASSFPGQTNTGELFF.

The chain is built from TRBV14 and TRBJ2-1, with 8 bases lining up with TRBD2. The germline V gene has CDR1 SGHDN and CDR2 FVKESK. CDR3 length equals 16 residues. V lost 3 bases and J lost 3; bases outside the gene matches: 7. Here the CDR3 reads CASSQPASGRYNEQFF. CDR3 DNA: TGTGCCAGCAGCCAGCCAGCTAGCGGGCGCTACAATGAGCAGTTCTTC.

This chain connects TRBV28 to TRBJ1-1; D unresolved. The CDR3 is made up of 14 amino acids. CDR1 MDHEN and CDR2 SYDVKM come from the germline V gene. Between the trimmed V and J ends, which lost 2 bases and 3 bases, there was a span of 10 bases. The CDR3: CASSLPGSDTEAFF. CDR3 DNA: TGTGCCAGCAGTTTACCGGGGAGTGACACTGAAGCTTTCTTT.

To note about this clone: The same CDR3 also results from other DNA sequences found in this sample. V and J are TRBV19 and TRBJ1-1; D uncertain. The V gene's germline CDR1 is LNHDA and CDR2 SQIVND (reference sequence). The germline V and J ends were trimmed by 0 bases and 0 bases, with 5 bases remaining between them. The CDR3 totals 14 residues. CDR3 nucleotides: TGTGCCAGTAGTATAGACGGGGTGAACACTGAAGCTTTCTTT. Its protein product is CASSIDGVNTEAFF.